These 21 T cell receptor beta chains were all obtained from the same sample, sequenced in a study of T cells in Graves' hyperthyroidism and ophthalmopathy. The CDR3 regions of TCR beta were amplified from RNA transcripts. With the HTBI primer set, the TCR CDR3 went through a first round of RT-PCR. TCRdb called the multiplex PCR reads again in MiXCR, with one record for every CDR3 protein. This sample carries 800,000 or so distinct CDR3 sequences, about 38% of them seen once, and the ten largest clones take approximately 10%. What was sequenced was blood. The receptors were gathered from a man aged 18 to 30 with Graves' hyperthyroidism.

The chain joins TRBV20-1 to TRBJ2-2; perhaps TRBD1 as D (5 bases). Trimming left V 5 bases short and J 4 bases short, with 11 bases between. Germline V gene data show CDR1 as DFQATT and CDR2 as SNEGSKA (reference sequence). The CDR3 is made up of 13 amino acids. The DNA for the CDR3 is TGCAGTGCTCCCAAGACAGCCACCGGGGAGCTGTTTTTT. Amino acids: CSAPKTATGELFF.

This clonotype was seen a handful of times. This sequence joins TRBV9 and TRBJ2-2; TRBD2 agrees at 11 bases. Unmatched junction bases numbered 3, after V lost 0 bases and J lost 5 bases. Germline V CDR1 and CDR2: SGDLS, YYNGEE. CDR3 size: 16 residues. CDR3 loop: CASSVGTSGRTGELFF. The CDR3 DNA follows: TGTGCCAGCAGCGTAGGAACTAGCGGGAGAACCGGGGAGCTGTTTTTT.

V is TRBV6-6 and J is TRBJ1-1; 7 bases are shared with TRBD1. Germline assignment: CDR1 MNHNY and CDR2 SVGAGI (reference sequence). Trimming took 0 bases from V and 0 from J; bases not matched to a gene: 4. The CDR3 is 16 amino acids. CDR3 bases: TGTGCCAGCAGTTACTCCGGACAGGACATGAACACTGAAGCTTTCTTT. The encoded protein is CASSYSGQDMNTEAFF.

With regard to this clonotype: It may be a read error: a sequence one base away is much more abundant. V gene TRBV29-1 combines with J gene TRBJ1-2; 7 positions match TRBD1. J lost 10 bases, V lost 8 bases, and 7 bases had no gene match. The CDR3 covers 10 residues. Germline V gene sequence: CDR1 SQVTM, CDR2 ANQGSEA. CDR3 bases: TGCAGCATAGGGGGCGCTGACTACACCTTC. Encoded protein: CSIGGADYTF.

The chain carries TRBV4-1 and TRBJ2-5; no definite D call. The V end lost 0 bases, the J end lost 5 bases, and 13 bases lay between the germline ends. The length of the CDR3 is 15 residues. Germline CDR1 is MGHRA and CDR2 is YSYEKL. The CDR3 sequence is CASSQDESPRETQYF. DNA for the CDR3: TGCGCCAGCAGCCAAGATGAGTCTCCACGGGAGACCCAGTACTTC.

The V gene is TRBV24-1, the J gene TRBJ2-1; no firm D call. Germline V gene sequence: CDR1 KGHDR, CDR2 SFDVKD. CDR3 length equals 14 residues. The V gene lost 3 bases and the J gene lost 5 bases, with 10 bases spanning the gap. The CDR3 DNA is TGTGCCACCAGTGATCTTCAAGGGCACAATGAGCAGTTCTTC. Amino acid sequence: CATSDLQGHNEQFF.

This sequence joins TRBV7-2 and TRBJ1-3; TRBD1 is a possible D gene (6 bases). Trimming took off 1 base at V and 2 bases at J, with 12 bases between the two ends. Germline V lookup: CDR1 SGHTA, CDR2 FQGNSA. The CDR3 has 16 residues. The CDR3 loop is CASSLEGGGTGNTIYF. CDR3 DNA: TGTGCCAGCAGCTTAGAGGGGGGAGGGACTGGAAACACCATATATTTT.

The V call is TRBV10-3, the J call TRBJ1-3, with D possibly matching TRBD1 (6 bases). V lost 10 bases, J lost 4 bases, and 17 bases lay in between. The CDR3 contains 14 residues. Germline CDR1 and CDR2: ENHRY and SYGVKD. CDR3 nucleotides: TGTGCCAGCAGCCCAGGGGTGAAAGGAAACACCATATATTTT. Amino acids: CASSPGVKGNTIYF.

This clonotype was picked up a small number of times. The chain recombines TRBV6-6 with TRBJ1-5; tentatively, D is TRBD1 (5 bases). The CDR3 contains 9 residues. The germline V and J ends were trimmed by 10 bases and 9 bases, with 7 bases remaining between them. Germline CDR1 and CDR2: MNHNY and SVGAGI (reference sequence). The CDR3, as DNA: TGTGCCACTGGGGGGCCCCAGCATTTT. This translates into CATGGPQHF.

This clonotype was found a few times. This chain connects TRBV12-3 or TRBV12-4 to TRBJ2-2; D perhaps matches TRBD2 (5 bases). The V end was cut by 5 bases, the J end by 0 bases, with 16 bases between. The CDR3 contains 17 residues. The CDR3 DNA reads TGTGCCAGCAGTCCACGGACTCTTGGGGCGAACACCGGGGAGCTGTTTTTT. It translates to CASSPRTLGANTGELFF.

This chain uses TRBV7-2 with TRBJ1-2; D call uncertain. The V gene lost 5 bases and the J gene lost 2 bases, with 9 bases spanning the gap. Germline loops: CDR1 SGHTA, CDR2 FQGNSA. The CDR3 runs 13 residues. The CDR3 here is CASSVSLNYGYTF. The CDR3 nucleotides are TGTGCCAGCAGCGTATCCCTCAACTATGGCTACACCTTC. The full variable domain, rest sourced from reference TRBV7-2 and TRBJ1-2, is GAGVSQSPSNKVTEKGKDVELRCDPISGHTALYWYRQSLGQGLEFLIYFQGNSAPDKSGLPSDRFSAERTGGSVSTLTIQRTQQEDSAVYLCASSVSLNYGYTFGSGTRLTVV.

The chain couples TRBV7-2 to TRBJ1-3; no firm D call. This CDR3 has 16 residues. The ends were cut back, 1 base at V and 4 bases at J, with 14 bases in the middle. CDR1 is SGHTA and CDR2 is FQGNSA in the germline V gene. The CDR3 sequence: CASSLGAGNPGNTIYF. Here the CDR3 DNA reads TGTGCCAGCAGCTTAGGAGCTGGTAACCCGGGAAACACCATATATTTT.

This clonotype has ten or more counts. The chain carries TRBV15 and TRBJ2-2, with D perhaps given as TRBD1 or TRBD2 (5 bases each). Germline-derived CDR1 and CDR2 are LNHNV and YYDKDF (reference sequence). The CDR3 runs to 16 residues. V was clipped by 0 bases and J by 4 bases, with 12 bases between them. CDR3 in DNA: TGTGCCACCAGCAGAGAGAGGGGTCTGGGCACCGGGGAGCTGTTTTTT. Translating it yields CATSRERGLGTGELFF.

The chain's CDR3 is CASSLAPGTSYTGELFF. The CDR3 region has the DNA TGTGCCAGCAGCTTAGCCCCCGGGACTAGCTACACCGGGGAGCTGTTTTTT. The V and J genes are TRBV7-6 and TRBJ2-2; 9 bases align to TRBD2. CDR1 and CDR2 (germline): SGHVS, FNYEAQ. The CDR3 has 17 residues. V shed 0 bases, J shed 3 bases, and the junction held 5 bases outside the gene matches.

The table lists this clonotype with a few counts. This chain links TRBV4-1 with TRBJ1-1; no definite D call. From germline, CDR1 is MGHRA and CDR2 YSYEKL. Trimming pared 1 base from V and 10 bases from J, leaving 10 bases between. The CDR3 spans 12 residues. The CDR3 protein is CASSQGSPVAFF. The CDR3 DNA reads TGCGCCAGCAGCCAAGGCTCGCCCGTAGCTTTCTTT.

This clonotype has a count of ten or more. The genes are TRBV10-2 and TRBJ1-4; a possible D gene is TRBD1 (5 bases). Germline CDR1 is WSHSY and CDR2 is SAAADI. This CDR3 is 14 amino acids long. The V end was cut by 8 bases, the J end by 7 bases, with 17 bases between. The CDR3 protein is CASPSRVGSEKLFF. CDR3 coding DNA: TGCGCCAGCCCTTCCAGGGTTGGGAGTGAAAAACTGTTTTTT.

Ten or more counts support this clonotype. The gene calls are TRBV7-3 and TRBJ1-6; D unresolved. The ends were cut back, 5 bases at V and 6 bases at J, with 17 bases in the middle. Germline CDR1 reads SGHTA; CDR2 reads FQGTGA. This CDR3 is built from 16 residues. The CDR3 nucleotides are TGTGCCAGCAGCCCACACCGACGGCTAATTAATTCACCCCTCCACTTT. Protein sequence: CASSPHRRLINSPLHF.

For this clonotype: It is likely a read error, because the conserved phenylalanine at the end of the CDR3 is missing. The V gene is TRBV16, the J gene TRBJ1-1; unclear D gene. The germline CDR1 and CDR2 sequences are KGHSY and FQNENV. The CDR3 covers 14 residues. The V gene lost 3 bases and the J gene lost 0 bases, with 8 bases spanning the gap. CDR3 region: CASSHFTMNTEAFY. The CDR3 nucleotides are TGTGCCAGCAGCCACTTTACTATGAACACTGAAGCTTTCTAT.

This clonotype came up a few times. The V call is TRBV19, the J call TRBJ2-7; possibly TRBD2 for D (5 bases). CDR1 is LNHDA and CDR2 is SQIVND in the germline V gene (reference sequence). Trimming took 9 bases from V and 5 from J, leaving 17 bases between them. This CDR3 has 13 residues. CDR3 nucleotide sequence: TGTGCCAGCTCCCCCCCGGACGGGAACGAGCAGTACTTC. Encoded protein: CASSPPDGNEQYF.

This clonotype has ten or more counts. The chain employs TRBV20-1 and TRBJ1-2; TRBD1 matches 7 bases. CDR3 size: 13 residues. The germline CDR1 and CDR2 sequences are DFQATT and SNEGSKA (reference sequence). V gave up 4 bases and J gave up 4 bases; unmatched junction bases: 6. The CDR3 sequence: CSATLAGGYGYTF. As DNA, the CDR3 is TGCAGTGCTACCCTGGCAGGGGGCTATGGCTACACCTTC.

For this clonotype: This clone may be a read error of a much larger clone one base away. The chain couples TRBV4-1 to TRBJ2-7; D may be TRBD1 (6 bases). Germline V CDR1 and CDR2: MGHRA, YSYEKL. The CDR3 has 12 residues. V lost 0 bases, J lost 7 bases, and 7 bases lay in between. CDR3 protein: CASSQETGEQYF. The DNA for the CDR3 is TGCGCCAGCAGCCAAGAGACAGGAGAGCAGTACTTC.